A single sample is the source of the 29 T cell receptor beta chains below, sequenced in a study of CD8 T cells in Susac syndrome. RNA in amounts of roughly 0.5 to 1 ug was reverse transcribed with random hexamers. Via MiXCR, TCRdb re-called the immunoSEQ multiplex PCR reads, giving one row per CDR3 protein. The table records approximately 65,000 distinct CDR3 sequences, approximately 94% of them present only once. What was sequenced was CD8+ T cells from PBMCs. The receptor set was obtained from a human donor in good health.

The rearrangement uses TRBV4-3 and TRBJ1-1; 8 bases align to TRBD1. The V gene's germline CDR1 is LGHNA and CDR2 YSLEER. The V segment lost 3 bases and the J segment 7 bases; nucleotides outside the gene matches: 7. The CDR3 spans 14 residues. The CDR3 protein is CASSHGQGNFEAFF. CDR3 sequence (DNA): TGCGCCAGCAGCCACGGACAGGGTAATTTTGAAGCTTTCTTT.

J is TRBJ1-3 and V is TRBV7-9; 9 nucleotides agree with TRBD1. V lost 6 bases to trimming and J lost 4 bases; unmatched junction nucleotides: 7. This CDR3 has 15 residues. Germline V gives CDR1 SEHNR, CDR2 FQNEAQ (reference sequence). CDR3 sequence reads: CASRQQGASGNTIYF. As DNA, the CDR3 is TGTGCCAGCAGGCAACAGGGGGCATCGGGAAACACCATATATTTT.

The chain has TRBV2 and TRBJ1-2; D unresolved. The CDR3 is made up of 14 amino acids. The germline CDR1 and CDR2 sequences are SNHLY and FYNNEI. The V gene lost 1 base and the J gene lost 4 bases, with 10 bases spanning the gap. In nucleotides, the CDR3 is TGTGCCAGCAGTGAAGGCGCCGGAGTCTATGGCTACACCTTC. It specifies CASSEGAGVYGYTF. Full variable domain (rest looked up from reference TRBV2 and TRBJ1-2): EPEVTQTPSHQVTQMGQEVILRCVPISNHLYFYWYRQILGQKVEFLVSFYNNEISEKSEIFDDQFSVERPDGSNFTLKIRSTKLEDSAMYFCASSEGAGVYGYTFGSGTRLTVV.

This clonotype appeared once. The chain recombines TRBV2 with TRBJ1-2, with TRBD1 matching over 8 bases. This CDR3 spans 15 amino acids. The trim removed 4 bases at V and 5 bases at J, leaving 9 bases unmatched. Germline CDR1 is SNHLY and CDR2 is FYNNEI. The CDR3 loop reads CASSGGAGGVYGYTF. CDR3 sequence (DNA): TGTGCCAGCAGTGGAGGGGCAGGGGGCGTTTATGGCTACACCTTC.

The V and J genes are TRBV13 and TRBJ1-5, with a possible D match to TRBD1 (5 bases). This CDR3 is built from 13 residues. Between the trimmed V and J ends, which lost 8 bases and 6 bases, there was a span of 14 bases. CDR1 and CDR2 (germline): PRHDT, FYEKMQ (reference sequence). The CDR3 region is CASGMRGFQPQHF. Written as DNA, the CDR3 is TGTGCCAGCGGGATGCGGGGGTTTCAGCCCCAGCATTTT.

The chain combines TRBV7-2 with TRBJ2-7, with D possibly matching TRBD1 (6 bases). V lost 2 bases and J lost 2, with 7 bases in between. Germline V gene lookup returns CDR1 SGHTA and CDR2 FQGNSA. The CDR3 is made up of 13 amino acids. DNA for the CDR3: TGTGCCAGCAGCTTAACAGGGCCCTACGAGCAGTACTTC. Its protein product is CASSLTGPYEQYF. The variable domain in full, with the rest retrieved from reference TRBV7-2 and TRBJ2-7, is GAGVSQSPSNKVTEKGKDVELRCDPISGHTALYWYRQSLGQGLEFLIYFQGNSAPDKSGLPSDRFSAERTGGSVSTLTIQRTQQEDSAVYLCASSLTGPYEQYFGPGTRLTVT.

The chain couples TRBV12-3 or TRBV12-4 to TRBJ2-5; 7 bases line up with TRBD1. There are 15 residues in the CDR3. J was trimmed by 0 bases and V by 8 bases; bases with no gene match: 9. The CDR3 nucleotides read TGTGCCAGCCAAACAGTCCAGGGGGACCAAGAGACCCAGTACTTC. This encodes CASQTVQGDQETQYF.

This rearrangement joins TRBV19 to TRBJ2-1; 10 positions match TRBD2. The germline V gene encodes CDR1 LNHDA and CDR2 SQIVND (reference sequence). CDR3 length: 16 residues. J lost 3 bases, V lost 5 bases, and 7 bases had no gene match. As DNA, the CDR3 is TGTGCCAGTAGTGCCCTAGCGGGGGCCAACTACAATGAGCAGTTCTTC. Its translation: CASSALAGANYNEQFF.

V gene TRBV11-2 combines with J gene TRBJ1-1; D not certain. Germline CDR1 and CDR2: SGHAT and FQNNGV. The CDR3 is 14 residues long. The V end was cut by 4 bases, the J end by 7 bases, with 16 bases between. Here the CDR3 reads CASSSREGKDEAFF. In DNA, the CDR3 is TGTGCCAGCAGCTCCCGGGAGGGAAAGGATGAAGCTTTCTTT.

This rearrangement joins TRBV11-2 to TRBJ2-1; TRBD2 agrees at 14 bases. CDR3 length: 21 residues. The V gene end was trimmed by 3 bases and the J gene end by 3 bases; junction bases not matched to a gene: 16. The germline gives CDR1 SGHAT, CDR2 FQNNGV. CDR3 in DNA: TGTGCCAGCAGCTTCGTTCCCCCCACCTTCGGACTAGCGGGGGGCTACAATGAGCAGTTCTTC. The encoded protein is CASSFVPPTFGLAGGYNEQFF.

This clonotype was observed a single time. The rearrangement joins TRBV6-2 or TRBV6-3 to TRBJ2-5; D unclear. This CDR3 contains 13 residues. Trimming stripped 3 bases from V and 10 bases from J, with 15 bases between. The germline V gene has CDR1 MNHEY and CDR2 SVGEGT. CDR3 residues: CASSYGLDGDQYF. The CDR3, as DNA: TGTGCCAGCAGTTATGGCCTGGATGGGGACCAGTACTTC.

The V call is TRBV5-1, the J call TRBJ2-1, with 7 positions matching TRBD2. The junction had 6 bases not matched to a gene; V was cut back by 1 base and J by 5 bases. Per germline, CDR1 SGHRS and CDR2 YFSETQ. The CDR3 contains 15 residues. Here the CDR3 DNA reads TGCGCCAGCAGCTTGTTCGGGGGGACGAACAATGAGCAGTTCTTC. Its translation is CASSLFGGTNNEQFF.

The CDR3 DNA reads TGCGCCAGCAGCCCCGGTCCTGGAGACTATGGCTACACCTTC. Residues: CASSPGPGDYGYTF. The chain uses TRBV4-1 and TRBJ1-2; no definite D call. The CDR3 totals 14 residues. V dropped 4 bases and J dropped 3 bases, with 12 bases sitting between them. Germline CDR1 MGHRA, CDR2 YSYEKL.

This chain connects TRBV5-5 to TRBJ2-7, with D perhaps TRBD1 (5 bases). CDR3 length: 14 residues. CDR1 is SGHKS, CDR2 YYEKEE, per germline (reference sequence). Trimming took 3 bases from V and 2 from J, leaving 12 bases between them. This chain's CDR3 is CASSYPGFPYEQYF. In nucleotides, the CDR3 is TGTGCCAGCAGCTACCCAGGGTTCCCCTACGAGCAGTACTTC.

The chain employs TRBV7-9 and TRBJ1-1, with TRBD1 matching 12 bases. This CDR3 is 16 amino acids long. V shed 3 bases, J shed 8 bases, and the junction held 10 bases outside the gene matches. CDR1 and CDR2 (germline): SEHNR, FQNEAQ (reference sequence). The CDR3 region is CASSFSGTGGGLEAFF. The DNA of the CDR3 is TGTGCCAGCAGCTTCTCCGGGACAGGGGGCGGGCTGGAAGCTTTCTTT.

This chain links TRBV6-6 with TRBJ2-7; tentatively, D is TRBD1 (7 bases). Germline CDR1 is MNHNY and CDR2 is SVGAGI (reference sequence). The CDR3 loop spans 15 amino acids. Trimming took off 0 bases at V and 4 bases at J, with 13 bases between the two ends. The CDR3 DNA sequence: TGTGCCAGCAGTTACTCCGGGCAGGGGGGATACGAGCAGTACTTC. It yields the protein CASSYSGQGGYEQYF.

This rearrangement joins TRBV5-1 to TRBJ2-7, with 7 bases identical to TRBD1. Germline CDR1 reads SGHRS; CDR2 reads YFSETQ. The trim removed 4 bases at V and 3 bases at J, leaving 10 bases unmatched. This CDR3 is built from 15 residues. CDR3 region: CASSGGQRLFYEQYF. DNA of the CDR3: TGCGCCAGCAGCGGGGGACAGAGATTATTCTACGAGCAGTACTTC.

This chain connects TRBV4-3 to TRBJ2-2; D is ambiguous. Between the trimmed V and J ends, which lost 4 bases and 6 bases, there was a span of 15 bases. The CDR3 consists of 15 residues. Germline CDR1 and CDR2: LGHNA and YSLEER. DNA of the CDR3: TGCGCCAGCAGCCTCGGTACCGCCGTATCCGGGGAGCTGTTTTTT. Translation: CASSLGTAVSGELFF.

This chain joins TRBV6-2 or TRBV6-3 and TRBJ2-1; D might be TRBD2 (6 bases). This CDR3 spans 16 amino acids. V was pared by 0 bases and J by 1 base, with 10 bases between. Germline assignment: CDR1 MNHEY and CDR2 SVGEGT. CDR3 DNA sequence: TGTGCCAGCAGTTACTCATTACGGGGGTCCTACAATGAGCAGTTCTTC. This gives the protein CASSYSLRGSYNEQFF.

This clonotype appeared a single time. The rearrangement uses TRBV29-1 and TRBJ2-1, with 8 bases matching TRBD1. Trimming at V came to 5 bases and at J to 2 bases, leaving 2 bases not matched to a gene. The CDR3 totals 13 residues. From germline, CDR1 is SQVTM and CDR2 ANQGSEA. CDR3 amino acids: CSVRQGPYNEQFF. Here the CDR3 DNA reads TGCAGCGTTCGACAGGGGCCCTACAATGAGCAGTTCTTC.

The V gene is TRBV6-5, the J gene TRBJ1-4; D gene ambiguous. Between the trimmed V and J ends, which lost 8 bases and 0 bases, there was a span of 10 bases. The CDR3 extends over 14 amino acids. The germline gives CDR1 MNHEY, CDR2 SVGAGI. In nucleotides, the CDR3 is TGTGCCAGCTCGCAGTCCCCAACTAATGAAAAACTGTTTTTT. The encoded protein is CASSQSPTNEKLFF.

This chain connects TRBV7-6 to TRBJ2-7; D may be TRBD1 or TRBD2 (6 bases each). Trimming removed 2 bases from V and 3 bases from J, with 20 bases in between. CDR3 length equals 17 residues. The germline CDR1 and CDR2 sequences are SGHVS and FNYEAQ. CDR3 DNA: TGTGCCAGCAGCTTACTCTCAAGGGGGGATCCCCTCTACGAGCAGTACTTC. Translation: CASSLLSRGDPLYEQYF.

The V and J genes are TRBV11-3 and TRBJ2-7; 12 bases are a match to TRBD1. Germline V CDR1 and CDR2: SGHNT, YENEEA. The CDR3 is 11 residues long. J was trimmed by 13 bases and V by 5 bases; bases with no gene match: 3. In DNA, the CDR3 is TGTGCCAGCAGCGGGGACAGGGGGCCATACTTC. Protein product: CASSGDRGPYF.

The gene calls are TRBV27 and TRBJ1-4; D is ambiguous. V was clipped by 5 bases and J by 8 bases, with 9 bases between them. This CDR3 spans 12 amino acids. Germline CDR1 is MNHEY and CDR2 is SMNVEV (reference sequence). CDR3 protein: CASSAGLEKLFF. For the CDR3, the DNA is TGTGCCAGCAGTGCTGGCTTGGAAAAACTGTTTTTT. Complete variable domain (other parts from reference TRBV27 and TRBJ1-4): EAQVTQNPRYLITVTGKKLTVTCSQNMNHEYMSWYRQDPGLGLRQIYYSMNVEVTDKGDVPEGYKVSRKEKRNFPLILESPSPNQTSLYFCASSAGLEKLFFGSGTQLSVL.

This chain connects TRBV7-3 to TRBJ2-3; 13 positions agree with TRBD2. Per the germline V gene, CDR1 is SGHTA and CDR2 is FQGTGA. V lost 0 bases to trimming and J lost 6 bases; unmatched junction nucleotides: 6. The CDR3 totals 17 residues. CDR3 protein: CASSLTGTSGVQDTQYF. In DNA form, the CDR3 reads TGTGCCAGCAGCTTAACAGGGACTAGCGGGGTTCAGGATACGCAGTATTTT. The full variable domain, rest sourced from reference TRBV7-3 and TRBJ2-3, is GAGVSQTPSNKVTEKGKYVELRCDPISGHTALYWYRQSLGQGPEFLIYFQGTGAADDSGLPNDRFFAVRPEGSVSTLKIQRTERGDSAVYLCASSLTGTSGVQDTQYFGPGTRLTVL.

This chain uses TRBV19 with TRBJ1-2; D is uncertain. V gave up 9 bases and J gave up 0 bases, with 11 bases separating them. CDR1 and CDR2 from the germline V gene are LNHDA and SQIVND (reference sequence). The CDR3 is 13 amino acids. CDR3 protein: CASRGQTNYGYTF. CDR3 coding DNA: TGTGCCAGCCGAGGGCAGACTAACTATGGCTACACCTTC. Looking up the rest from reference TRBV19 and TRBJ1-2 gives the full variable domain: DGGITQSPKYLFRKEGQNVTLSCEQNLNHDAMYWYRQDPGQGLRLIYYSQIVNDFQKGDIAEGYSVSREKKESFPLTVTSAQKNPTAFYLCASRGQTNYGYTFGSGTRLTVV.

The chain carries TRBV10-3 and TRBJ2-7, with D tentatively TRBD1 or TRBD2 (5 bases each). Germline assignment: CDR1 ENHRY and CDR2 SYGVKD. This CDR3 spans 13 amino acids. Trimming cost V 9 bases and J 5 bases, with 17 bases left between them. CDR3: CAIGAGGGDEQYF. CDR3 sequence (DNA): TGTGCCATAGGAGCTGGGGGTGGGGACGAGCAGTACTTC.

The chain combines TRBV2 with TRBJ2-7; D is uncertain. With 3 bases removed from V and 3 bases from J, the gap between germline ends came to 9 bases. CDR1 is SNHLY and CDR2 is FYNNEI in the germline V gene. The CDR3 has 13 amino acids. CDR3 nucleotides: TGTGCCAGCAGTGAGGGCCCCCACTACGAGCAGTACTTC. Translation: CASSEGPHYEQYF.

This chain joins TRBV3-1 and TRBJ2-7, with D maybe TRBD1 (6 bases). V lost 4 bases and J lost 0, with 19 bases in between. Germline V CDR1 and CDR2: LGHDT, YNNKEL (reference sequence). The CDR3 extends over 17 amino acids. The CDR3, as DNA: TGTGCCAGCAGCCCTACCGGGACAAGGCCTTCCTCCTACGAGCAGTACTTC. It specifies CASSPTGTRPSSYEQYF.